Presented here are 28 T cell receptor beta chains from one specimen sequenced in a study of Ad26.COV2.S vaccination and SARS-CoV-2 variants. TCRdb keeps only in-frame clones here, not all; method: immunoSEQ multiplex PCR. The table has fewer than 400,000 clones, roughly 90% seen once. Documented treatment: some 19 received Ad26.COV2.S at low or high dose, single or two shots; several received placebo; per-sample allocation not given. The samples date from day 63 after the first vaccine or placebo injection. Sequenced here: peripheral blood, sampled in a trial of Ad26.COV2.S vaccine versus placebo. Receptor source: a person aged 18-60 years who received the Ad26.COV2.S COVID-19 vaccine or a placebo.

The chain carries TRBV19 and TRBJ1-4, with TRBD1 matching over 7 bases. CDR1 is LNHDA and CDR2 is SQIVND in the germline V gene (reference sequence). V lost 6 bases and J lost 5; bases outside the gene matches: 15. The CDR3 length is 17 residues. The DNA for the CDR3 is TGTGCCAGTAGAAGCACTCCTGTCGGACAGGAAAATGAAAAACTGTTTTTT. As protein: CASRSTPVGQENEKLFF.

The V gene is TRBV5-8, the J gene TRBJ2-7; possible D gene TRBD2, 5 bases. Trimming stripped 2 bases from V and 2 bases from J, with 5 bases between. Germline loops: CDR1 SGHTS, CDR2 YDEGEE. The CDR3 is 12 amino acids. In DNA, the CDR3 is TGTGCCAGCAGCTTCGGGGCCTACGAGCAGTACTTC. Amino acids: CASSFGAYEQYF.

The chain joins TRBV4-1 to TRBJ2-2, with 7 nucleotides matching TRBD2. This CDR3 comprises 17 residues. CDR1 MGHRA and CDR2 YSYEKL come from the germline V gene. With 1 base clipped from V and 3 bases from J, the junction kept 8 bases outside the gene matches. CDR3 protein: CASSQVLLATYTGELFF. The CDR3 nucleotides are TGCGCCAGCAGCCAAGTTTTACTAGCGACTTACACCGGGGAGCTGTTTTTT.

The rearrangement uses TRBV9 and TRBJ2-1, with 8 nucleotides matching TRBD2. The CDR3 extends over 15 amino acids. Germline V gene lookup returns CDR1 SGDLS and CDR2 YYNGEE. V shed 1 base and J 3 bases; nucleotides not matched to a gene: 3. The CDR3 DNA reads TGTGCCAGCAGCGTACGAGCGGGAGACTACAATGAGCAGTTCTTC. Translation: CASSVRAGDYNEQFF.

The rearrangement uses TRBV9 and TRBJ2-6; TRBD1 is a possible D gene (6 bases). Germline V gene sequence: CDR1 SGDLS, CDR2 YYNGEE. The CDR3 length is 16 residues. V shed 0 bases and J shed 3 bases, with 10 bases lying between them. The CDR3 nucleotides read TGTGCCAGCAGCGTAGACAGGGAGTATGGGGCCAACGTCCTGACTTTC. This translates into CASSVDREYGANVLTF.

Of note for this clone: Within the sample, other DNA sequences also encode this same CDR3. DNA of the CDR3: TGTGCCAGCAGTCCAGGGACAGATACGCAGTATTTT. Its protein is CASSPGTDTQYF. The chain combines TRBV28 with TRBJ2-3; a weak D match, TRBD1 (5 bases). Trimming pared 5 bases from V and 3 bases from J, leaving 6 bases between. The CDR3 is made up of 12 amino acids. CDR1 is MDHEN and CDR2 is SYDVKM in the germline V gene.

The J gene is TRBJ1-2, the V gene TRBV6-6; D remains unclear. The germline V gene has CDR1 MNHNY and CDR2 SVGAGI (reference sequence). The length of the CDR3 is 10 residues. V lost 10 bases and J lost 7, with 10 bases in between. In nucleotides, the CDR3 is TGTGCCACCCAAAGTGGTGGCTACACCTTC. It specifies CATQSGGYTF.

The rearrangement links TRBV30 to TRBJ1-5, with 9 positions matching TRBD1. Germline loops: CDR1 GTSNPN, CDR2 SVGIG (reference sequence). The CDR3 contains 15 residues. Losses at the gene ends were 3 bases for V and 7 bases for J; bases not matched to a gene: 10. The CDR3 nucleotides are TGTGCCTGGAGGGAAAACAGGGGGCAAGGGCAGCCCCAGCATTTT. This sequence encodes CAWRENRGQGQPQHF.

This rearrangement joins TRBV24-1 to TRBJ2-7; D remains ambiguous. V lost 2 bases and J lost 1, with 11 bases in between. The germline V gene encodes CDR1 KGHDR and CDR2 SFDVKD. The CDR3 spans 15 residues. CDR3: CATSDSEVGSYEQYF. The CDR3 DNA sequence: TGTGCCACCAGTGATTCTGAGGTTGGATCCTACGAGCAGTACTTC.

The chain has TRBV6-2 or TRBV6-3 and TRBJ1-5; 7 positions agree with TRBD1. This CDR3 has 15 residues. CDR1 MNHEY and CDR2 SVGEGT come from the germline V gene. J lost 3 bases, V lost 5 bases, and 7 bases had no gene match. Here the CDR3 DNA reads TGTGCCAGCAGTCAGGGGGAGTTAAACAATCAGCCCCAGCATTTT. It translates to CASSQGELNNQPQHF.

A single count supports this clone. The genes are TRBV14 and TRBJ2-1; D perhaps matches TRBD2 (5 bases). The CDR3 consists of 12 residues. CDR1 is SGHDN, CDR2 FVKESK, per germline. The V and J ends lost 4 bases and 8 bases respectively, with 9 bases between them. The CDR3 region has the DNA TGTGCCAGCAGCCCTACTAGGGATGAGCAGTTCTTC. It is translated as CASSPTRDEQFF.

This chain joins TRBV9 and TRBJ2-5, with D possibly being TRBD1 (6 bases). Trimming shortened V by 0 bases and J by 5 bases, and 17 bases separated the two germline ends. The CDR3 contains 16 residues. Per germline, CDR1 SGDLS and CDR2 YYNGEE. The CDR3 DNA follows: TGTGCCAGCAGCGTAGATTGGGGGCTGGTAGGCGAGACCCAGTACTTC. It yields the protein CASSVDWGLVGETQYF. The complete variable domain, with remaining parts taken from reference TRBV9 and TRBJ2-5, reads DSGVTQTPKHLITATGQRVTLRCSPRSGDLSVYWYQQSLDQGLQFLIQYYNGEERAKGNILERFSAQQFPDLHSELNLSSLELGDSALYFCASSVDWGLVGETQYFGPGTRLLVL.

This chain connects TRBV19 to TRBJ2-3; 11 nucleotides line up with TRBD2. After removal of 7 bases from V and 2 bases from J, the junction contained 14 bases not matched to a gene. Germline V gene lookup returns CDR1 LNHDA and CDR2 SQIVND (reference sequence). CDR3 length: 18 amino acids. The CDR3 loop is CASTPLGLAGGHTDTQYF. CDR3 sequence (DNA): TGTGCCAGTACCCCCCTTGGGCTAGCGGGAGGCCACACAGATACGCAGTATTTT.

The CDR3 DNA is TGTGCCAGCATCGAACGGGGGATCTCCTACGAGCAGTACTTC. Translating gives CASIERGISYEQYF. The chain employs TRBV28 and TRBJ2-7; a possible D gene is TRBD2 (6 bases). The CDR3 is 14 residues long. Germline values: CDR1 MDHEN, CDR2 SYDVKM. Trimming pared 7 bases from V and 0 bases from J, leaving 13 bases between. The whole variable domain, filled in from reference TRBV28 and TRBJ2-7, reads DVKVTQSSRYLVKRTGEKVFLECVQDMDHENMFWYRQDPGLGLRLIYFSYDVKMKEKGDIPEGYSVSREKKERFSLILESASTNQTSMYLCASIERGISYEQYFGPGTRLTVT.

The CDR3 protein is CASSLGHNEQFF. The DNA of the CDR3 is TGTGCCAGCAGCCTTGGCCACAATGAGCAGTTCTTC. The chain employs TRBV4-2 and TRBJ2-1; the D is unclear. Germline loops: CDR1 LGHNA, CDR2 YNFKEQ. The CDR3 is made up of 12 amino acids. Trimming took off 4 bases at V and 5 bases at J, with 6 bases between the two ends.

The rearrangement joins TRBV11-2 to TRBJ2-7, with unresolved D. The CDR3 covers 14 residues. Between the trimmed V and J ends, which lost 1 base and 2 bases, there was a span of 9 bases. The germline V gene encodes CDR1 SGHAT and CDR2 FQNNGV. The CDR3 reads CASSLGIGAYEQYF. In DNA, the CDR3 is TGTGCCAGCAGCTTAGGGATAGGAGCCTACGAGCAGTACTTC.

The chain employs TRBV12-3 or TRBV12-4 and TRBJ2-2; no clear D gene. The CDR3 runs to 13 residues. The ends were cut back, 3 bases at V and 6 bases at J, with 8 bases in the middle. In DNA, the CDR3 is TGTGCCAGCAGTTTTGGGGTTGCCGGGGAGCTGTTTTTT. Amino acid sequence: CASSFGVAGELFF.

The table lists this clone with a count of one. The chain links TRBV7-3 to TRBJ2-2; D possibly corresponds to TRBD2 (5 bases). Germline V CDR1 and CDR2: SGHTA, FQGTGA. CDR3 length: 15 residues. V was pared by 5 bases and J by 1 base, with 11 bases between. The CDR3 region is CASSPRRGNTGELFF. The CDR3 bases are TGTGCCAGCAGCCCACGCCGGGGGAACACCGGGGAGCTGTTTTTT.

The V and J genes are TRBV7-2 and TRBJ2-1; 7 bases align to TRBD2. The V gene end was trimmed by 3 bases and the J gene end by 5 bases; junction bases not matched to a gene: 7. The CDR3 has 15 amino acids. CDR1 and CDR2 (germline): SGHTA, FQGNSA. In DNA, the CDR3 is TGTGCCAGCAGCTTGTATCGGACTAGTCACAATGAGCAGTTCTTC. Its protein is CASSLYRTSHNEQFF.

This clone was seen a single time. The chain employs TRBV4-3 and TRBJ1-1; D gene unclear. CDR1 and CDR2 from the germline V gene are LGHNA and YSLEER. CDR3 length: 14 residues. V lost 1 base to trimming and J lost 10 bases, with 16 bases between them. The CDR3 here is CASSQGYGNTAAFF. DNA of the CDR3: TGCGCCAGCAGCCAAGGGTACGGAAACACGGCAGCTTTCTTT.

J is TRBJ1-6 and V is TRBV6-1; the D is unclear. This CDR3 has 18 amino acids. V dropped 0 bases and J dropped 6 bases, with 18 bases sitting between them. The germline V gene encodes CDR1 MNHNS and CDR2 SASEGT. CDR3 in DNA: TGTGCCAGCAGTGAAGCGTCGTGGACCACGAAGGGTAATTCACCCCTCCACTTT. This gives the protein CASSEASWTTKGNSPLHF.

J is TRBJ1-5 and V is TRBV6-2 or TRBV6-3; a possible D gene is TRBD1 (6 bases). The CDR3 has 16 residues. Looked up from germline, CDR1 is MNHEY and CDR2 is SVGEGT. The V end was cut by 2 bases, the J end by 0 bases, with 11 bases between. CDR3 region: CASSYGQLGSNQPQHF. CDR3 sequence (DNA): TGTGCCAGCAGTTACGGACAGTTGGGTAGCAATCAGCCCCAGCATTTT.

The genes are TRBV5-4 and TRBJ2-7, with D possibly TRBD2 on 6 matching bases. Germline V gives CDR1 SGHNT, CDR2 YYREEE (reference sequence). The CDR3 sequence is 12 residues long. The V gene lost 3 bases and the J gene lost 6 bases, with 10 bases spanning the gap. CDR3 in DNA: TGTGCCAGCAGCTCATTCGGGGGCGAGCAGTACTTC. Translated: CASSSFGGEQYF.

The chain couples TRBV7-2 to TRBJ2-1, with D unresolved. The length of the CDR3 is 14 residues. Trimming took off 5 bases at V and 8 bases at J, with 16 bases between the two ends. Germline V lookup: CDR1 SGHTA, CDR2 FQGNSA. The CDR3 loop reads CASSLRSTSYEQFF. Written as DNA, the CDR3 is TGTGCCAGCAGCCTCAGGAGCACCTCCTATGAGCAGTTCTTC.

The chain employs TRBV13 and TRBJ1-2; TRBD1 might be the D (5 bases). Trimming removed 0 bases from V and 5 bases from J, with 13 bases in between. Germline V CDR1 and CDR2: PRHDT, FYEKMQ (reference sequence). This CDR3 is 15 amino acids long. The DNA of the CDR3 is TGTGCCAGCAGCTTAGGTAGGGGCCGTTCGTATGGCTACACCTTC. This gives the protein CASSLGRGRSYGYTF.

This chain joins TRBV7-6 and TRBJ1-5; the D gene is possibly TRBD1 (6 bases). In germline, CDR1 is SGHVS, CDR2 FNYEAQ. V shed 0 bases and J shed 6 bases, with 9 bases lying between them. The CDR3 runs to 14 residues. This chain's CDR3 is CASSLAQGGQPQHF. CDR3 nucleotide sequence: TGTGCCAGCAGCTTAGCACAGGGAGGTCAGCCCCAGCATTTT.

The chain combines TRBV16 with TRBJ1-2, with 7 bases identical to TRBD1. The CDR3 contains 17 residues. CDR1 KGHSY and CDR2 FQNENV come from the germline V gene. With 0 bases clipped from V and 3 bases from J, the junction kept 10 bases outside the gene matches. The CDR3 DNA sequence: TGTGCCAGCAGCCAATCTCCCCGCACCGGGACAGACTATGGCTACACCTTC. Amino acids: CASSQSPRTGTDYGYTF.

The chain has TRBV30 and TRBJ2-2; a possible D gene is TRBD1 (6 bases). The CDR3 has 16 amino acids. Trimming removed 0 bases at V and 0 bases at J, with 11 bases between. Germline CDR1 GTSNPN, CDR2 SVGIG (reference sequence). The CDR3 bases are TGTGCCTGGAGTGTACAAGGGGGTTCGAACACCGGGGAGCTGTTTTTT. This encodes CAWSVQGGSNTGELFF.